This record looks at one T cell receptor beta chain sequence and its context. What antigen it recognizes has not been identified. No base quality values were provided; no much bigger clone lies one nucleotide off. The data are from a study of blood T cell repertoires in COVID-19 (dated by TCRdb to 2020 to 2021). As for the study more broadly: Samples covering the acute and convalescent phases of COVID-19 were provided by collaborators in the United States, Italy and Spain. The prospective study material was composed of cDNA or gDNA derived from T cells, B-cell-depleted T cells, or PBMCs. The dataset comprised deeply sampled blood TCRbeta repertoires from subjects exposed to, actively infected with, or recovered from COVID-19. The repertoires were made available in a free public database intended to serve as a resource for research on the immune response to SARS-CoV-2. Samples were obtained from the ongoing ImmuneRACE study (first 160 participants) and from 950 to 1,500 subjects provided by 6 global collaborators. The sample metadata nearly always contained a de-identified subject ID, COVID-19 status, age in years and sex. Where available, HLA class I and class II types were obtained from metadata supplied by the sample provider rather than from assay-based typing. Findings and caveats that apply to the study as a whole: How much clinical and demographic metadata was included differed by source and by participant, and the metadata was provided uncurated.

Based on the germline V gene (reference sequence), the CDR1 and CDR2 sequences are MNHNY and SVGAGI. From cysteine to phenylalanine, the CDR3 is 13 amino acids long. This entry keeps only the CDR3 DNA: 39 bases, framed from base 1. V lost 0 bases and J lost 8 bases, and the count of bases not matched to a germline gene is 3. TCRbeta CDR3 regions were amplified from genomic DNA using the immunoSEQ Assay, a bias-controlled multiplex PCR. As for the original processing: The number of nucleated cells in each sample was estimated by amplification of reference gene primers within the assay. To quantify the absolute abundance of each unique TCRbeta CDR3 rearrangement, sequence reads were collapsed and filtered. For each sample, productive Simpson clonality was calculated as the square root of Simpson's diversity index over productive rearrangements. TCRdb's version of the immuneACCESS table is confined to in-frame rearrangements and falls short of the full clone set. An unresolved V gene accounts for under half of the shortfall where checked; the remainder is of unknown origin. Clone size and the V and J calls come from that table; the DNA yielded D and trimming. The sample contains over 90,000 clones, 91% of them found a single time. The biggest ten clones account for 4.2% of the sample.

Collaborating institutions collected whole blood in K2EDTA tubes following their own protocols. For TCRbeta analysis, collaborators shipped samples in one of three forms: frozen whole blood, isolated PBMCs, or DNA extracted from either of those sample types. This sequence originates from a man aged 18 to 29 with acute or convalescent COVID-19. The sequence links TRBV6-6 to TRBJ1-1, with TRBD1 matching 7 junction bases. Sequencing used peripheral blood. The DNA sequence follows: TGTGCCAGCAGTTACTCCGGACAGGAGGAAGCTTTCTTT. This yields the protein CASSYSGQEEAFF.